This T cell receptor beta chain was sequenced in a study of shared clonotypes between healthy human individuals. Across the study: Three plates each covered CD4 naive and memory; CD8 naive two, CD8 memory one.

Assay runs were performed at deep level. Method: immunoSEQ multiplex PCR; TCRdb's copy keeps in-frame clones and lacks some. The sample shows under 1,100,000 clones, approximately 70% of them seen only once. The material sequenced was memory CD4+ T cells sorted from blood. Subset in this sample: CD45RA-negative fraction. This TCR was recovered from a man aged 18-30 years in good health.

The CDR3 spells CASTLRPGEKLFF. The CDR3 bases are TGTGCCAGTACCTTACGACCGGGTGAAAAACTGTTTTTT. V gene TRBV19 combines with J gene TRBJ1-4; D call uncertain. Trimming left V 7 bases short and J 7 bases short, with 13 bases between. This CDR3 has 13 amino acids. Germline V CDR1 and CDR2: LNHDA, SQIVND (reference sequence).